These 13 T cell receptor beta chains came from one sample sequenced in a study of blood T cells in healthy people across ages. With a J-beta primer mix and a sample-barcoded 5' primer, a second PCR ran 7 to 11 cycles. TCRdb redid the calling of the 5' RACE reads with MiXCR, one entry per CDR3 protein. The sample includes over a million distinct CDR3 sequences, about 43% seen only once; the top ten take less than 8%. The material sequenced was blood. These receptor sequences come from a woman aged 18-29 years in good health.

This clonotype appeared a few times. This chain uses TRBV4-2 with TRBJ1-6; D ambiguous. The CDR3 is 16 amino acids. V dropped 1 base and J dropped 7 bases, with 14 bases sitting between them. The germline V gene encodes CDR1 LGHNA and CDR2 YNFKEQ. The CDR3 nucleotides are TGTGCCAGCAGCCAAGCTACGGGAGAGGGAAATTCACCCCTCCACTTT. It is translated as CASSQATGEGNSPLHF.

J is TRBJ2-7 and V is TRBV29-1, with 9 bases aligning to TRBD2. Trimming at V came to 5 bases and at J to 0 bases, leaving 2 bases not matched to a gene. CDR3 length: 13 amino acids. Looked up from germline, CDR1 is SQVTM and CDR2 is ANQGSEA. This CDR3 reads CSVLAGASYEQYF. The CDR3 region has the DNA TGCAGCGTTTTAGCGGGAGCCTCCTACGAGCAGTACTTC.

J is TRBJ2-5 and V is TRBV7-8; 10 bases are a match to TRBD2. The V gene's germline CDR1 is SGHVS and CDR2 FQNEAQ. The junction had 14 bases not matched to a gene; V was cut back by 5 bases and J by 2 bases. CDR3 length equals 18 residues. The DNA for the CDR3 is TGTGCCAGCAGCCCCCCTCTAGGTCTAGCGGGAGATCAAGAGACCCAGTACTTC. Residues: CASSPPLGLAGDQETQYF.

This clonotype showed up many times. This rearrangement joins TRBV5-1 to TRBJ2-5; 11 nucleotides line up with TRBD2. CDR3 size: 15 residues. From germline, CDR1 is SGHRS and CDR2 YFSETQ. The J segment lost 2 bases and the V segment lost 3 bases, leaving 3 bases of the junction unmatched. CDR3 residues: CASSSRLAGQETQYF. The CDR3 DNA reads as TGCGCCAGCAGCTCGAGACTAGCGGGACAAGAGACCCAGTACTTC. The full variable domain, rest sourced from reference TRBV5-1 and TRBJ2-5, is KAGVTQTPRYLIKTRGQQVTLSCSPISGHRSVSWYQQTPGQGLQFLFEYFSETQRNKGNFPGRFSGRQFSNSRSEMNVSTLELGDSALYLCASSSRLAGQETQYFGPGTRLLVL.

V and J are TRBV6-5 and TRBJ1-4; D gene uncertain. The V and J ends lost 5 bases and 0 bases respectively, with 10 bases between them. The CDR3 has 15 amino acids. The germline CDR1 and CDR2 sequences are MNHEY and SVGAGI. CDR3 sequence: CASSPEAATNEKLFF. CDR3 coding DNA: TGTGCCAGCAGTCCCGAGGCGGCAACTAATGAAAAACTGTTTTTT.

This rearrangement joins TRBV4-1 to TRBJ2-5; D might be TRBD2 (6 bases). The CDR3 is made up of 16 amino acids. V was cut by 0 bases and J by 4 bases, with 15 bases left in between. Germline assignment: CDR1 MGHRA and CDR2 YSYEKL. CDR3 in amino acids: CASSQEGRAGRETQYF. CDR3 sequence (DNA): TGCGCCAGCAGCCAAGAGGGACGAGCGGGCCGAGAGACCCAGTACTTC.

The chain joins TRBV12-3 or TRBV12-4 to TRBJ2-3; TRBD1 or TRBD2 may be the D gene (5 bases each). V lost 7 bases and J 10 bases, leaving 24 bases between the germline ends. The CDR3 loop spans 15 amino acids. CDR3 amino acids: CASNPSGTPKGAQYF. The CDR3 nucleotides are TGTGCCAGCAATCCCTCCGGGACCCCTAAAGGAGCGCAGTATTTT.

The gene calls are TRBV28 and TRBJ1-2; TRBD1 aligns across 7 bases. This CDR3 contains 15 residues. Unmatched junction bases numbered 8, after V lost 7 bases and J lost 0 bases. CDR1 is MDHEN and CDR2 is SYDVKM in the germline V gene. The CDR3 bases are TGTGCCAGCACCCCGACAGGGAAGTCTAACTATGGCTACACCTTC. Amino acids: CASTPTGKSNYGYTF.

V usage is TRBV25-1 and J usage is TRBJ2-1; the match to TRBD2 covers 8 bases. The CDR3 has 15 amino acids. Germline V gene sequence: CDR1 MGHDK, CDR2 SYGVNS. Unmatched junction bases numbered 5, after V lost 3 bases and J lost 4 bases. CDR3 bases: TGTGCCAGCAGTGAGCGGGGGGCGATTTACAATGAGCAGTTCTTC. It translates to CASSERGAIYNEQFF. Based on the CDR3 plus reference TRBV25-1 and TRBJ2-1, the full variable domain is EADIYQTPRYLVIGTGKKITLECSQTMGHDKMYWYQQDPGMELHLIHYSYGVNSTEKGDLSSESTVSRIRTEHFPLTLESARPSHTSQYLCASSERGAIYNEQFFGPGTRLTVL.

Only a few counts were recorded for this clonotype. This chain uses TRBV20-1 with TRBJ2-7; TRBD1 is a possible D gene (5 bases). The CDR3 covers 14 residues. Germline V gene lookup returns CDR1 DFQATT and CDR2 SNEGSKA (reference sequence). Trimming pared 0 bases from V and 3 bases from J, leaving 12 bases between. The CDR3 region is CSAREGRVGYEQYF. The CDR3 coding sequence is TGCAGTGCTAGAGAGGGCAGGGTCGGCTACGAGCAGTACTTC.

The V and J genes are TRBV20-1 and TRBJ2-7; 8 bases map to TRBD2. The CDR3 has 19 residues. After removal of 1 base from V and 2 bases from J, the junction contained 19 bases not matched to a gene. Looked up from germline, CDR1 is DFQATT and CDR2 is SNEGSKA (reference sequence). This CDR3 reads CSARVLSSAGEASTYEQYF. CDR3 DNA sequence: TGCAGTGCTAGAGTATTATCTTCAGCGGGAGAGGCATCGACCTACGAGCAGTACTTC.

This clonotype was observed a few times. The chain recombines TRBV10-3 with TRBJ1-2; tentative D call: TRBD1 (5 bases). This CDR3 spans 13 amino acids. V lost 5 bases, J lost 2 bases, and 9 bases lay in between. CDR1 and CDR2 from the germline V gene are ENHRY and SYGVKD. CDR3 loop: CAISRTTNYGYTF. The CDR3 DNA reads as TGTGCCATCAGTAGGACAACAAACTATGGCTACACCTTC.

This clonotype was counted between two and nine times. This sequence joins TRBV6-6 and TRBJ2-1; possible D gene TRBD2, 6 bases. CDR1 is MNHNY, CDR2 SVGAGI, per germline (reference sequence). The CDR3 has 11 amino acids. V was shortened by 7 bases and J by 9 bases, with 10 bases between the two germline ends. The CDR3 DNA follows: TGTGCCAGCACTCCGGGAGCTGAGCAGTTCTTC. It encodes CASTPGAEQFF.